The rows below give T cell receptor beta chains drawn from one sample of a study of PD-1 blockade in classical Hodgkin lymphoma. Data came from immunoSEQ multiplex PCR; TCRdb stores just in-frame clones and leaves some out. The data hold approximately 89,000 clones, with around four fifths observed a single time. This specimen was peripheral blood mononuclear cells (PBMCs), taken at baseline. These receptors all stem from a human donor with classical Hodgkin lymphoma. Each CDR3 is given with its conserved first and last residue. A D gene is named only where the DNA matches it firmly. Not every row has a clone size; where given, it reads once, few, many or a size class.

>TRBV9|TRBJ2-1|NA|NA
CASGSGSSYNEQFF
TGTGCCAGCGGGAGCGGAAGCTCCTACAATGAGCAGTTCTTC
>TRBV19|TRBJ2-1|NA|NA
CASSAGRAGTYNEQFF
TGTGCCAGTAGTGCGGGAAGAGCGGGTACTTACAATGAGCAGTTCTTC
>TRBV10-3|TRBJ1-1|NA|NA
CAISAGGNTEAFF
TGTGCCATCAGTGCCGGAGGGAACACTGAAGCTTTCTTT
>TRBV27|TRBJ2-4|NA|NA
CASSLPVAKNIQYF
TGTGCCAGCAGTTTACCAGTAGCCAAAAACATTCAGTACTTC
>TRBV13|TRBJ2-2|NA|few
CASTDSLQGKHTGELFF
TGTGCCAGCACCGATAGTCTCCAGGGAAAGCACACCGGGGAGCTGTTTTTT
>TRBV2|TRBJ1-6|NA|NA
CASRESNSPLHF
TGTGCCAGCAGGGAGTCTAATTCACCCCTCCACTTT
>TRBV19|TRBJ2-2|TRBD2|few
CASRRTSGNTGELFF
TGTGCCAGTAGGCGGACTAGCGGAAACACCGGGGAGCTGTTTTTT
>TRBV11-2|TRBJ2-7|NA|once
CASSKDLPSYEQYF
TGTGCCAGCAGTAAAGACTTGCCCTCCTACGAGCAGTACTTC
>TRBV10-3|TRBJ1-2|TRBD1|NA
CATTPGGEGNYGYTF
TGTGCCACCACCCCAGGGGGCGAAGGGAACTATGGCTACACCTTC
>TRBV11-3|TRBJ2-2|NA|NA
CASSSLGSTNTGELFF
TGTGCCAGCAGCTCACTCGGATCCACGAACACCGGGGAGCTGTTTTTT
>TRBV30|TRBJ1-1|NA|NA
CAWSVQEGSSAFF
TGTGCCTGGAGCGTACAGGAGGGGTCATCAGCTTTCTTT
>TRBV11-2|TRBJ1-3|NA|NA
CASSPTPGGGGNTIYF
TGTGCCAGCAGCCCCACCCCGGGGGGGGGCGGAAACACCATATATTTT
>TRBV30|TRBJ2-3|NA|NA
CAWSRGESTDTQYF
TGTGCCTGGAGTCGTGGCGAAAGCACAGATACGCAGTATTTT
>TRBV19|TRBJ2-7|NA|once
CASSVRVGAYEQYF
TGTGCCAGTAGTGTCAGGGTCGGCGCATACGAGCAGTACTTC
>TRBV10-3|TRBJ2-1|NA|once
CAISESAAAYNEQFF
TGTGCCATCAGTGAGTCGGCGGCCGCCTACAATGAGCAGTTCTTC
>TRBV29-1|TRBJ1-2|NA|NA
CSVQLTQDGYTF
TGCAGCGTTCAGCTCACACAGGATGGCTACACCTTC
>TRBV7-3|TRBJ2-3|TRBD2|NA
CASSSGLAGGSDTQYF
TGTGCCAGCAGCTCTGGACTAGCGGGAGGGTCAGATACGCAGTATTTT
>TRBV5-4|TRBJ2-5|NA|NA
CASSSNQGLETQYF
TGTGCCAGCAGCTCCAATCAGGGGCTAGAGACCCAGTACTTC
>TRBV30|TRBJ1-5|NA|NA
CAWSRGTNQPQHF
TGTGCCTGGAGTAGGGGGACGAATCAGCCCCAGCATTTT